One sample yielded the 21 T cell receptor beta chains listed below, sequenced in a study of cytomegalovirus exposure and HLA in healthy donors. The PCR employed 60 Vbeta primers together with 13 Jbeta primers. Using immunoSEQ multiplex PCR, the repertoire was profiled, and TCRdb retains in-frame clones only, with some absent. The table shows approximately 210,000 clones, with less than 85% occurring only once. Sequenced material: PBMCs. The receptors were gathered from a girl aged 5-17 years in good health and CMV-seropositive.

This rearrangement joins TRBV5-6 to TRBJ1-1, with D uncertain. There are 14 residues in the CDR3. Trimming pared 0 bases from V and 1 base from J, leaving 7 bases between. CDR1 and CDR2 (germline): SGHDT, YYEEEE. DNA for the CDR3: TGTGCCAGCAGCTTGGCAGCGAGGAACACTGAAGCTTTCTTT. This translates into CASSLAARNTEAFF.

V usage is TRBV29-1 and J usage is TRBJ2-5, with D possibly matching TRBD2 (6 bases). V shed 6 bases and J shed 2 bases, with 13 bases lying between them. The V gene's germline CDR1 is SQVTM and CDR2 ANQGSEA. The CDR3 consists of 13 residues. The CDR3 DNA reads TGCAGCGTAGGGCGGGGTCGGCAAGAGACCCAGTACTTC. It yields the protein CSVGRGRQETQYF.

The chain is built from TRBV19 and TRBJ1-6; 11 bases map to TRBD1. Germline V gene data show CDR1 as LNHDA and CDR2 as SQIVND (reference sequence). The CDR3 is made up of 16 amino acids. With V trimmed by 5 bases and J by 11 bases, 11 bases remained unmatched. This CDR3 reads CASSPYGQGAEPPLHF. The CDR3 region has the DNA TGTGCCAGTAGTCCTTACGGACAGGGGGCGGAACCACCCCTCCACTTT.

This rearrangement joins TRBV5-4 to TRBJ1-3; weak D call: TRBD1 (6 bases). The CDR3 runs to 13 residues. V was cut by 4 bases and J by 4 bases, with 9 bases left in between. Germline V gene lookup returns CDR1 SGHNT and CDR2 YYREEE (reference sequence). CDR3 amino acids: CASSGGQGNTIYF. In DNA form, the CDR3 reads TGTGCCAGCAGCGGCGGACAGGGAAACACCATATATTTT. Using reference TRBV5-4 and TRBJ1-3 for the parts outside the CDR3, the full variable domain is ETGVTQSPTHLIKTRGQQVTLRCSSQSGHNTVSWYQQALGQGPQFIFQYYREEENGRGNFPPRFSGLQFPNYSSELNVNALELDDSALYLCASSGGQGNTIYFGEGSWLTVV.

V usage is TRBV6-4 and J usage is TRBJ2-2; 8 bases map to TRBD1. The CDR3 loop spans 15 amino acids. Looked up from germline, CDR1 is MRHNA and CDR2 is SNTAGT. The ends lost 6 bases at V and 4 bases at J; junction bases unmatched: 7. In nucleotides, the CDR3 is TGTGCCAGCAGCCCCCGGACAGGGTCCACCGGGGAGCTGTTTTTT. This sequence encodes CASSPRTGSTGELFF.

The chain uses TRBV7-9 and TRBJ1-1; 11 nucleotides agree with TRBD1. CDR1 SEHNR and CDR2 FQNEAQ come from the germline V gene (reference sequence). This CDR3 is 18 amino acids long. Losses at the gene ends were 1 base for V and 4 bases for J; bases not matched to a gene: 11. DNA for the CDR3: TGTGCCAGCAGCTTAGTGGGGGGACAGGGGGGGTTCGGCACTGAAGCTTTCTTT. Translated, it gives CASSLVGGQGGFGTEAFF.

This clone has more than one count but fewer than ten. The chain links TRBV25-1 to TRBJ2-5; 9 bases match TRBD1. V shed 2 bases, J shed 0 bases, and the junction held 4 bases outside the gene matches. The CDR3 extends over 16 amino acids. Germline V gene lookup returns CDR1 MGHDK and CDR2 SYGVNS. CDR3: CASSETGGSYQETQYF. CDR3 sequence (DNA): TGTGCCAGCAGTGAAACAGGGGGCTCATACCAAGAGACCCAGTACTTC.

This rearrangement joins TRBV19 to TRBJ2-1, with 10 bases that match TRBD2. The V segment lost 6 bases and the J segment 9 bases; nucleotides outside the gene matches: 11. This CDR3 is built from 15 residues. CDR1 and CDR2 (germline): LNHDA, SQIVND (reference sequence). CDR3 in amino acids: CASRTQRGGHREQFF. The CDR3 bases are TGTGCCAGTAGGACTCAGCGGGGGGGCCATCGTGAGCAGTTCTTC.

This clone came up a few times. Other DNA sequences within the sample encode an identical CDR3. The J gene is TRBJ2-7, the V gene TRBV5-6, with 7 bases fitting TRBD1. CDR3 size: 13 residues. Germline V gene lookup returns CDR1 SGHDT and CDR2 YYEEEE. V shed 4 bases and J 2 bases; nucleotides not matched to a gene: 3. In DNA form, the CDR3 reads TGTGCCAGCAGCCCAGGGACAGCCTACGAGCAGTACTTC. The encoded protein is CASSPGTAYEQYF.

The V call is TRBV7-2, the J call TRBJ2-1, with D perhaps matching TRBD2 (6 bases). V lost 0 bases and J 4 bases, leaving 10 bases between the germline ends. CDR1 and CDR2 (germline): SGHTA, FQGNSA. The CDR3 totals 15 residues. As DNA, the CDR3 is TGTGCCAGCAGCTTAGCGGGGGGAACTTACAATGAGCAGTTCTTC. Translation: CASSLAGGTYNEQFF. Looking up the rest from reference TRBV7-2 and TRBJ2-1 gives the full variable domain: GAGVSQSPSNKVTEKGKDVELRCDPISGHTALYWYRQSLGQGLEFLIYFQGNSAPDKSGLPSDRFSAERTGGSVSTLTIQRTQQEDSAVYLCASSLAGGTYNEQFFGPGTRLTVL.

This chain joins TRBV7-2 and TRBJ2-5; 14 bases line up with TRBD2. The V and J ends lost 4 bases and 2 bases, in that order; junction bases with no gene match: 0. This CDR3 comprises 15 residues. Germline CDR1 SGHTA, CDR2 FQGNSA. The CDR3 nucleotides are TGTGCCAGCAGCTGGACTAGCGGGGGGCAAGAGACCCAGTACTTC. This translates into CASSWTSGGQETQYF.

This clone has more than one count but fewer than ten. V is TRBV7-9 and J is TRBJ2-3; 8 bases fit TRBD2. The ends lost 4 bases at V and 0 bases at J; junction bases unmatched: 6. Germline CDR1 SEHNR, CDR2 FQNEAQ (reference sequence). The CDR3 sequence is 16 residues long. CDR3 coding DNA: TGTGCCAGCAGCTCAATAGCGGGATCTAGCACAGATACGCAGTATTTT. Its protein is CASSSIAGSSTDTQYF.

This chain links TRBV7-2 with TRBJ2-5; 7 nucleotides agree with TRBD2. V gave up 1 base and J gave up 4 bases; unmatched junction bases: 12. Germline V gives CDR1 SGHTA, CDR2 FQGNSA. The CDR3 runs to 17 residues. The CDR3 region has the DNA TGTGCCAGCAGCTTAGGGTCCCTAGCGGAGCTCCCAGAGACCCAGTACTTC. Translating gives CASSLGSLAELPETQYF.

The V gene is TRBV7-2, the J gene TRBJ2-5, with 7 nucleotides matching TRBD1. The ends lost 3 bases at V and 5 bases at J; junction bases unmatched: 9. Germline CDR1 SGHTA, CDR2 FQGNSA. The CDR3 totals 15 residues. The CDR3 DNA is TGTGCCAGCAGCTTTTCGGACAGGACCGCGGAGACCCAGTACTTC. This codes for CASSFSDRTAETQYF.

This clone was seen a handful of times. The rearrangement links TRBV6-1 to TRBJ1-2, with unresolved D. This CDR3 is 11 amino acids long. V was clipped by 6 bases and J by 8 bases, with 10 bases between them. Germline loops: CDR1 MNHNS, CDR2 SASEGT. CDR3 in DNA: TGTGCCAGCAGACGAGGTGGGGGCTACACCTTC. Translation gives CASRRGGGYTF.

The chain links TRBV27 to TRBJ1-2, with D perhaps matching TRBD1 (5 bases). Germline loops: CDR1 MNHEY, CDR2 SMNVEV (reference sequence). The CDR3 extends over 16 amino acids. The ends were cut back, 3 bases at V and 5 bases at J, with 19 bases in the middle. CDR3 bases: TGTGCCAGCAGTTTGCGCGGGGGTACGGGTGCGTATGGCTACACCTTC. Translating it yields CASSLRGGTGAYGYTF.

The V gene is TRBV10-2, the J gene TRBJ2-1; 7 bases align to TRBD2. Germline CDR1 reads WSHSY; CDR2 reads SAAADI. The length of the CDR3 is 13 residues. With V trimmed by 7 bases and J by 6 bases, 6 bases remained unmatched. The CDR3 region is CASTPGGGNEQFF. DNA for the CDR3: TGCGCCAGCACTCCCGGCGGGGGCAATGAGCAGTTCTTC.

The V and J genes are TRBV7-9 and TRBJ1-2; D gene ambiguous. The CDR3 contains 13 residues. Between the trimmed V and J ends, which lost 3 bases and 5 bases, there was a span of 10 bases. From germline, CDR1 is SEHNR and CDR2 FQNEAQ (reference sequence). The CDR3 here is CASSFTVGYGYTF. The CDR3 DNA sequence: TGTGCCAGCAGCTTCACAGTTGGGTATGGCTACACCTTC. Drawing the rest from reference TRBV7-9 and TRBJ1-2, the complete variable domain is DTGVSQNPRHKITKRGQNVTFRCDPISEHNRLYWYRQTLGQGPEFLTYFQNEAQLEKSRLLSDRFSAERPKGSFSTLEIQRTEQGDSAMYLCASSFTVGYGYTFGSGTRLTVV.

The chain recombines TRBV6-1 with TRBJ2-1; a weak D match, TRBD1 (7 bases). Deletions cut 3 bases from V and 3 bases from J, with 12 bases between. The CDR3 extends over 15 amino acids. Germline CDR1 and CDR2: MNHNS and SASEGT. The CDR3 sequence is CASSDGQGGYNEQFF. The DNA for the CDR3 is TGTGCCAGCAGTGACGGGCAGGGGGGCTACAATGAGCAGTTCTTC.

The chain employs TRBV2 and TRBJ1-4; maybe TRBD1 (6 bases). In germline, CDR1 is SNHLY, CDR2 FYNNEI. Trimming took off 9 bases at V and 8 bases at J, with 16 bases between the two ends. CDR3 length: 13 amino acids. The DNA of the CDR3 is TGTGCCAGGTCCGAGGGGGTAGGCGAAAAACTGTTTTTT. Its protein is CARSEGVGEKLFF.

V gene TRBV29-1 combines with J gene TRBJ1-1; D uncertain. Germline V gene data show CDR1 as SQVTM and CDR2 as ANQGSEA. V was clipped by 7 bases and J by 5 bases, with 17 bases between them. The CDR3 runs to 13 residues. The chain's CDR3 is CSARRALRTEAFF. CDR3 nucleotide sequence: TGCAGCGCGAGGAGGGCACTGAGAACTGAAGCTTTCTTT.